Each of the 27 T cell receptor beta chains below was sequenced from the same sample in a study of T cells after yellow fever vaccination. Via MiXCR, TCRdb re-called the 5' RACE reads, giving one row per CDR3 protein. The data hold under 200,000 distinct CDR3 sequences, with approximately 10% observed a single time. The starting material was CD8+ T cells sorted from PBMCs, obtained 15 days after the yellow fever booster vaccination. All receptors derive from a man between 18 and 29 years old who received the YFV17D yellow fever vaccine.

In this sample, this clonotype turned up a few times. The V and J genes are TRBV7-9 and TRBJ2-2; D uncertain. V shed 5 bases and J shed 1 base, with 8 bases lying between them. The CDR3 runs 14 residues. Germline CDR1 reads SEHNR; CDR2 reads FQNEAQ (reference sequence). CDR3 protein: CASSVYKNTGELFF. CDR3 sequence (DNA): TGTGCCAGCAGCGTCTACAAGAACACCGGGGAGCTGTTTTTT.

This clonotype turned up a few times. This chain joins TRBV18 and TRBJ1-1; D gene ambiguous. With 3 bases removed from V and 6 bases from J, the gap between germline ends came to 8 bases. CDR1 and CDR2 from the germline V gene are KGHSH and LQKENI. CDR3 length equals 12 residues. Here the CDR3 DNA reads TGTGCCAGCTCACCCGGAAGCGCTGAAGCTTTCTTT. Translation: CASSPGSAEAFF. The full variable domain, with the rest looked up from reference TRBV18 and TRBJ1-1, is NAGVMQNPRHLVRRRGQEARLRCSPMKGHSHVYWYRQLPEEGLKFMVYLQKENIIDESGMPKERFSAEFPKEGPSILRIQQVVRGDSAAYFCASSPGSAEAFFGQGTRLTVV.

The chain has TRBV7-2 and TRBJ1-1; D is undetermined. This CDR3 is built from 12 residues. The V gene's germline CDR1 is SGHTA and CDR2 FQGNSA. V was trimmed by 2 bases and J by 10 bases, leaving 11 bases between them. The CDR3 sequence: CASSLTSRLAFF. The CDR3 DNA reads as TGTGCCAGCAGCTTAACTAGCAGGCTAGCTTTCTTT.

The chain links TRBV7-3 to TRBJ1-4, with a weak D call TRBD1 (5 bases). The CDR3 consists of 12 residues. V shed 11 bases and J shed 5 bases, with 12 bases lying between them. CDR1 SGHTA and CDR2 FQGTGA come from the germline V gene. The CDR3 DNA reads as TGTGCCCTGGCAGGGCTCAATGAAAAACTGTTTTTT. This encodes CALAGLNEKLFF.

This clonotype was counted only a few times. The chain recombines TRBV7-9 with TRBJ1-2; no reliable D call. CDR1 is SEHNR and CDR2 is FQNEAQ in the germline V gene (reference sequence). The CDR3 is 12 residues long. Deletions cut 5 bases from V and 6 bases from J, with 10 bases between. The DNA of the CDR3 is TGTGCCAGCAGCACTAGGGAAGATGGCTACACCTTC. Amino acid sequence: CASSTREDGYTF.

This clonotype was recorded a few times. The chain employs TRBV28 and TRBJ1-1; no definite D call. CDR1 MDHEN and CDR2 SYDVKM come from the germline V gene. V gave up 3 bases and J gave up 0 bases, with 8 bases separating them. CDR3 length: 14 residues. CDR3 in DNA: TGTGCCAGCAGTTTCGGGTACATGAACACTGAAGCTTTCTTT. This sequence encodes CASSFGYMNTEAFF.

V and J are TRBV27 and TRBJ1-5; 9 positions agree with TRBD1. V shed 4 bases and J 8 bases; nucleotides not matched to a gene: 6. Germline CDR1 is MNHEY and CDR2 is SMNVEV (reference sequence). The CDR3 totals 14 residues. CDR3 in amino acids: CASSWGQGNKPQHF. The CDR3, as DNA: TGTGCCAGCAGTTGGGGACAGGGAAATAAGCCCCAGCATTTT.

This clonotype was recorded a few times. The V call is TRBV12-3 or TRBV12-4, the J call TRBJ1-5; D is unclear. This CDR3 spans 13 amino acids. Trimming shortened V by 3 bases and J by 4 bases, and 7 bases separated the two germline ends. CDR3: CASSFRFNQPQHF. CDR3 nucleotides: TGTGCCAGCAGTTTTAGATTTAATCAGCCCCAGCATTTT.

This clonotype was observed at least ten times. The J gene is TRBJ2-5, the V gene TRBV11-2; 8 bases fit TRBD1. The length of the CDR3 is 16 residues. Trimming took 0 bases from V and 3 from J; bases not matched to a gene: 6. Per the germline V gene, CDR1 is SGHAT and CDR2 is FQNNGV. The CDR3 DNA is TGTGCCAGCAGCTTAGATGGCAGGGGGCGGGAAGAGACCCAGTACTTC. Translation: CASSLDGRGREETQYF.

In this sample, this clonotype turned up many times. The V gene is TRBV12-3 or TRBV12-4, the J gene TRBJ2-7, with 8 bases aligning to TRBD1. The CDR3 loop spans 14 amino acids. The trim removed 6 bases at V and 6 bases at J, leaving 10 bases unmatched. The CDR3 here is CASSTGQEFSEQYF. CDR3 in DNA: TGTGCCAGCAGCACGGGACAGGAATTTTCCGAGCAGTACTTC.

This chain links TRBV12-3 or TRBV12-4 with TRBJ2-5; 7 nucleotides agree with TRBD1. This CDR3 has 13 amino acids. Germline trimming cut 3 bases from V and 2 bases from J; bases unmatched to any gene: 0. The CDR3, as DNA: TGTGCCAGCAGTTTGGACAGGCAAGAGACCCAGTACTTC. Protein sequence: CASSLDRQETQYF.

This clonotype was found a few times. CDR3 region: CATSRVRGTDTQYF. CDR3 in DNA: TGTGCCACCAGCAGAGTCAGGGGAACAGATACGCAGTATTTT. V usage is TRBV15 and J usage is TRBJ2-3; a weak D match, TRBD1 (6 bases). Germline V gene lookup returns CDR1 LNHNV and CDR2 YYDKDF (reference sequence). The CDR3 is 14 amino acids. V was shortened by 1 base and J by 3 bases, with 8 bases between the two germline ends.

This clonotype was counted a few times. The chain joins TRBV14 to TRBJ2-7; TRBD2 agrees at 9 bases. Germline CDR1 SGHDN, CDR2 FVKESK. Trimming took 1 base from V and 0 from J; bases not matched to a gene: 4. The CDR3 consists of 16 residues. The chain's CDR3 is CASSQGLAGSSYEQYV. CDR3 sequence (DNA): TGTGCCAGCAGCCAAGGTCTAGCGGGAAGCTCCTACGAGCAGTACGTC.

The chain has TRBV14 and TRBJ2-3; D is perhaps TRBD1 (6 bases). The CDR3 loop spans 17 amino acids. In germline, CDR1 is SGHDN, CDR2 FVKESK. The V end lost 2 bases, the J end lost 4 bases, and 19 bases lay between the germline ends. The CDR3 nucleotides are TGTGCCAGCAGCCAACTAGGGGGACCCCGCCGGGCAGATACGCAGTATTTT. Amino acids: CASSQLGGPRRADTQYF.

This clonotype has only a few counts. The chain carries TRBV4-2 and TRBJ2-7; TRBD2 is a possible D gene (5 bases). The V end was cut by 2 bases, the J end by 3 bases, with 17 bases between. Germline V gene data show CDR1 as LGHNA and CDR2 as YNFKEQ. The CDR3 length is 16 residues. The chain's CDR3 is CASSQSVRERVYEQYF. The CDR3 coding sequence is TGTGCCAGCAGCCAATCTGTGAGGGAACGGGTCTACGAGCAGTACTTC.

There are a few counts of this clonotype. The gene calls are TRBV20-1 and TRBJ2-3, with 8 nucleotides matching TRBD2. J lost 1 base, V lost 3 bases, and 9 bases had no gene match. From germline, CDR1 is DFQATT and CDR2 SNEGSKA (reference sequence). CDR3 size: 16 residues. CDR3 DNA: TGCAGTGCTAGTAGGATAGCGGGGTGGGGCACAGATACGCAGTATTTT. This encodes CSASRIAGWGTDTQYF.

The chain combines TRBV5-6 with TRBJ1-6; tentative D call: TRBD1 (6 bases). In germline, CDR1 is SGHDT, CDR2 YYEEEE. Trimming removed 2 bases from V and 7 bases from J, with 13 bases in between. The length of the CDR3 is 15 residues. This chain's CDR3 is CASSLGGTWNSPLHF. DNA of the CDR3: TGTGCCAGCAGCTTAGGGGGAACCTGGAATTCACCCCTCCACTTT.

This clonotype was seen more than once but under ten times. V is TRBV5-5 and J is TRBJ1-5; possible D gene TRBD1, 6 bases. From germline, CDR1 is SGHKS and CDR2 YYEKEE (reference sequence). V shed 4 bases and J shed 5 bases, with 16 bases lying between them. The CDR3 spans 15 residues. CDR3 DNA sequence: TGTGCCAGCAGCCCCGGCTGGACAGCGCATCAGCCCCAGCATTTT. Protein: CASSPGWTAHQPQHF.

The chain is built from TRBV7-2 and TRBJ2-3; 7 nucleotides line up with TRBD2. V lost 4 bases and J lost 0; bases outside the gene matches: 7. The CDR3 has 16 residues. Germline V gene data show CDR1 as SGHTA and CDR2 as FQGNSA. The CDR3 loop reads CASSSTWGGSTDTQYF. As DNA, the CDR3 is TGTGCCAGCAGCTCCACTTGGGGAGGGAGCACAGATACGCAGTATTTT.

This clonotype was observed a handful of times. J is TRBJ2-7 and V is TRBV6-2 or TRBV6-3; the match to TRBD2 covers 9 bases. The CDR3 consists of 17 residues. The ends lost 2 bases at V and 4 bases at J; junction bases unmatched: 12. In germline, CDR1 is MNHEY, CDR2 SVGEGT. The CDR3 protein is CASSYRMGKTSGYEQYV. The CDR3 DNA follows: TGTGCCAGCAGTTACCGTATGGGAAAGACTAGCGGTTACGAGCAGTACGTC.

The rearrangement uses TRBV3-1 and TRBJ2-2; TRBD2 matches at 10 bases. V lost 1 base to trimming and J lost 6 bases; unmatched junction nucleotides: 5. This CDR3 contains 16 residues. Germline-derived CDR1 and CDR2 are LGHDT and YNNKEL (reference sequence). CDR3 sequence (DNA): TGTGCCAGCAGCCAAGTGAATAGCGGGGGGCCCGGGGAGCTGTTTTTT. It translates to CASSQVNSGGPGELFF.

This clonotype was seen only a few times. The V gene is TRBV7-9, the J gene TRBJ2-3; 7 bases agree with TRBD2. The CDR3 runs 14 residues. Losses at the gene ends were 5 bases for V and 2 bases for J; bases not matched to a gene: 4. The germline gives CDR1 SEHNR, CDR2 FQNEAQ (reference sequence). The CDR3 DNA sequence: TGTGCCAGCAGCCCCCGGGACTACACAGATACGCAGTATTTT. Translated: CASSPRDYTDTQYF.

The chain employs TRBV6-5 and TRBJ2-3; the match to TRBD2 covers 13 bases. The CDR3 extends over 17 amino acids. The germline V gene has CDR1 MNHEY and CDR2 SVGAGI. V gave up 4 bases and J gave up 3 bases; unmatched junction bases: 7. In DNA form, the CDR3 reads TGTGCCAGCAGTTGGGGGACTAGCGGGGTCCGTACAGATACGCAGTATTTT. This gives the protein CASSWGTSGVRTDTQYF.

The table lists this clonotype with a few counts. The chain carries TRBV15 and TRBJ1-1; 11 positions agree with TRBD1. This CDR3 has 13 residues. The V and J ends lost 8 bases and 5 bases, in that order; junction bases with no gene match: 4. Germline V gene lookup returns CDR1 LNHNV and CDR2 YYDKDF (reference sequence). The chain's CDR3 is CATGQGAWTEAFF. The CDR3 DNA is TGTGCCACCGGACAGGGGGCTTGGACTGAAGCTTTCTTT.

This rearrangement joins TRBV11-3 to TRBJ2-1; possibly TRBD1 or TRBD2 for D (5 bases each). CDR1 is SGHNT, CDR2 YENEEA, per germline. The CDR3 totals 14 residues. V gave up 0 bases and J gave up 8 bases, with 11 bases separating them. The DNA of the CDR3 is TGTGCCAGCAGCTTAGATCAGGGTAGCGATGAGCAGTTCTTC. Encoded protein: CASSLDQGSDEQFF.

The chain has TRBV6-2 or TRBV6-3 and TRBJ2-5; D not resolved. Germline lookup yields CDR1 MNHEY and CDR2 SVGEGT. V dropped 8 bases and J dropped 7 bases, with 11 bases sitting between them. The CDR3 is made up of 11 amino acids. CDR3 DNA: TGTGCCAGCTTTTACGGCGGGACCCAGTACTTC. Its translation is CASFYGGTQYF.

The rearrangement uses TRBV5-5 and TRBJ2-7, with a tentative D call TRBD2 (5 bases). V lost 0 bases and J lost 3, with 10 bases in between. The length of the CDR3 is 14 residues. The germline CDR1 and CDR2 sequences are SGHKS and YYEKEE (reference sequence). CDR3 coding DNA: TGTGCCAGCAGCTTGGCCGACGGGGACTACGAGCAGTACGTC. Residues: CASSLADGDYEQYV.